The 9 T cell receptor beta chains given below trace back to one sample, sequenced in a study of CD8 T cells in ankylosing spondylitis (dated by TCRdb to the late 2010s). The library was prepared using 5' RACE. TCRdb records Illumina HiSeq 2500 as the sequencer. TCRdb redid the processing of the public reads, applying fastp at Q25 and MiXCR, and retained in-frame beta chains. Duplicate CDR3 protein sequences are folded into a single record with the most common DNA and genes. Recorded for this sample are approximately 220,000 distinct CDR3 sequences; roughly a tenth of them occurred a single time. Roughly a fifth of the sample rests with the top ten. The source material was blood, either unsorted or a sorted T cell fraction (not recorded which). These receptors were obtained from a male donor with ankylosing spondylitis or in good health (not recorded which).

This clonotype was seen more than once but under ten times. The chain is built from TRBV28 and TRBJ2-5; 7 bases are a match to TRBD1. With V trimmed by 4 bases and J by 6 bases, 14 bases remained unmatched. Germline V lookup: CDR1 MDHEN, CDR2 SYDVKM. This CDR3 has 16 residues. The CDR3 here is CASSWTGRLPVQTQYF. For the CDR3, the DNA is TGTGCCAGCAGTTGGACAGGAAGACTGCCTGTGCAGACCCAGTACTTC.

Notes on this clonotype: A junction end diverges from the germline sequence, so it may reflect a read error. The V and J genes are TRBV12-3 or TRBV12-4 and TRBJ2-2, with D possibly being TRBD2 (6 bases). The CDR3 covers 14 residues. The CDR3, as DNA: TGTGGCAGCAGCCCGACGCGCGGGAACGGGGAGCTGTTTTTT. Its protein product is CGSSPTRGNGELFF.

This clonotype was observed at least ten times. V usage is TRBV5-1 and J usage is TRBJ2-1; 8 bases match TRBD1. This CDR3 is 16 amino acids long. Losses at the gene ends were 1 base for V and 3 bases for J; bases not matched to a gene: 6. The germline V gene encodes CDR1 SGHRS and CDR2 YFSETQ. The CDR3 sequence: CASSLWWDRSYNEQFF. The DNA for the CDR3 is TGCGCCAGCAGCTTGTGGTGGGACAGGAGCTACAATGAGCAGTTCTTC.

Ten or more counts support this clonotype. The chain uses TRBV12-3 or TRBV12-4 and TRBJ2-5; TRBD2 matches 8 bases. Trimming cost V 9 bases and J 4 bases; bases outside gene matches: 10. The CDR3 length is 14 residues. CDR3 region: CASSTRGGGETQYF. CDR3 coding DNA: TGTGCCAGTAGCACTCGGGGGGGTGGAGAGACCCAGTACTTC.

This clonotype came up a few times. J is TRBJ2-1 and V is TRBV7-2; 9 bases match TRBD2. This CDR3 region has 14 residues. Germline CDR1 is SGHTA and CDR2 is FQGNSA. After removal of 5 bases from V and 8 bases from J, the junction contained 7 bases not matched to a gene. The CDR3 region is CASSGGGGAHEQFF. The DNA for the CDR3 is TGTGCCAGCAGCGGGGGCGGGGGGGCCCATGAGCAGTTCTTC.

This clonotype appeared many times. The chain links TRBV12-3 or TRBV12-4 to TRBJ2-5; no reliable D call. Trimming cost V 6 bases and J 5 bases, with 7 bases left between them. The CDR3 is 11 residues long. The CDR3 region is CASSPLETQYF. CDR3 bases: TGTGCCAGCAGCCCTCTTGAGACCCAGTACTTC.

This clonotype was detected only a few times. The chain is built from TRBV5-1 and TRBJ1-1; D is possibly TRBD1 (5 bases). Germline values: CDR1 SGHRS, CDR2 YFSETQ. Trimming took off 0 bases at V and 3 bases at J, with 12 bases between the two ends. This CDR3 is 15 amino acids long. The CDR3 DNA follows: TGCGCCAGCAGCTTGGACTCACCGGGGGACACTGAAGCTTTCTTT. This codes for CASSLDSPGDTEAFF.

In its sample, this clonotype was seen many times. The CDR3 nucleotides are TGCGCCAGCAGCTTGGAGGCGGGGGCCAGGAATGAGCAGTTCTTC. Its protein product is CASSLEAGARNEQFF. V gene TRBV5-1 combines with J gene TRBJ2-1; D is possibly TRBD2 (7 bases). Germline V gives CDR1 SGHRS, CDR2 YFSETQ. V lost 0 bases to trimming and J lost 7 bases, with 14 bases between them. The CDR3 covers 15 residues. Full variable domain (rest looked up from reference TRBV5-1 and TRBJ2-1): KAGVTQTPRYLIKTRGQQVTLSCSPISGHRSVSWYQQTPGQGLQFLFEYFSETQRNKGNFPGRFSGRQFSNSRSEMNVSTLELGDSALYLCASSLEAGARNEQFFGPGTRLTVL.

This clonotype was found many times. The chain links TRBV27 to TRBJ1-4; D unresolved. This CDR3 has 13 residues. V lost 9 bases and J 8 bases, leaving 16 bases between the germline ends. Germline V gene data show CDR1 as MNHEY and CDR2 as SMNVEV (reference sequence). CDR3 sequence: CARSPENPEKLFF. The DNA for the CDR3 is TGTGCCAGGAGTCCGGAGAACCCAGAAAAACTGTTTTTT.